This entry is about one T cell receptor beta chain. This entry comes from a study of blood T cell repertoires in COVID-19. The germline V gene has CDR1 LNHDA and CDR2 SQIVND (reference sequence). Trimming took 3 bases from V and 6 from J; bases not matched to a gene: 6. CDR3 size: 15 residues. The data were produced by immunoSEQ multiplex PCR, yet TCRdb's version contains in-frame clones alone and is incomplete. Of fewer than 150,000 clones listed, roughly nine tenths are singletons. This TCR derives from a man between 65 and 79 years old who had recovered from COVID-19. V is TRBV19 and J is TRBJ2-7; 12 nucleotides agree with TRBD1. The sample was peripheral blood. The CDR3 loop reads CASSISGTGGFEQYF. The CDR3 DNA sequence: TGTGCCAGTAGTATCTCGGGGACAGGGGGCTTCGAGCAGTACTTC.